This T cell receptor (beta chain) was sequenced during a study of post-analysis software for immune sequencing data. Overall study: In terms of disease course, relapsing-remitting, secondary progressive and progressive-relapsing multiple sclerosis were included. Study-wide findings and caveats: There were roughly five TRBV segments more frequent in patients than controls, and TRBV5-6, TRBV5-1 and TRBV20-1 were among them. A significant reduction in normalized Chao1 diversity was observed in multiple sclerosis patients versus controls. Strong co-clustering by F measure was evident for samples that had been prepared in the same batch.

Unmatched junction bases numbered 4, after V lost 6 bases and J lost 3 bases. The CDR3 runs 13 residues. In the case of this clonotype: As yet, its antigen is unknown.

Unique-molecular-identifier-tagged TCR beta cDNA libraries were used. Input of about 0.9 to 10 million T cells yielded 500,000 to 550,000 cDNA molecules. One entry per CDR3 protein results from TCRdb running MiXCR on the PCR reads. The sample yields hundreds of thousands of distinct CDR3 sequences, around 40% seen once. Sequenced: blood. The gene calls are TRBV12-3 or TRBV12-4 and TRBJ2-7; 8 positions agree with TRBD2. The receptor's source is a girl under 18 with multiple sclerosis. The CDR3 region has the DNA TGTGCCAGCAGGGTAGCGGGGAACTACGAGCAGTACTTC. This encodes CASRVAGNYEQYF.